These 31 T cell receptor beta chains share one sample of origin, sequenced in a study of CD8+ T cells in alopecia areata. In each case, RNA was isolated and then reverse transcribed into cDNA as the sequencing template. Using immunoSEQ multiplex PCR, the repertoire was profiled, and TCRdb retains in-frame clones only, with some absent. The sample consists of more than 100,000 clones, 45% to 65% of them appearing once. The sequencing here drew on CD4+ T cells sorted from blood, taken at week 0. The receptor source for this set is a human donor with alopecia areata.

J is TRBJ2-3 and V is TRBV7-3, with D perhaps assigned TRBD1 or TRBD2 (6 bases each). In germline, CDR1 is SGHTA, CDR2 FQGTGA. V was shortened by 5 bases and J by 2 bases, with 17 bases between the two germline ends. The CDR3 loop spans 16 amino acids. The CDR3: CASSIVSGATTDTQYF. Written as DNA, the CDR3 is TGTGCCAGCAGCATAGTATCGGGGGCCACCACAGATACGCAGTATTTT.

The V and J genes are TRBV29-1 and TRBJ1-1; no clear D. This CDR3 spans 12 amino acids. Germline CDR1 is SQVTM and CDR2 is ANQGSEA. Trimming shortened V by 8 bases and J by 4 bases, and 14 bases separated the two germline ends. CDR3 DNA sequence: TGCAGCTTACGGAGAGTGGGCACTGAAGCTTTCTTT. As protein: CSLRRVGTEAFF.

CDR3 in DNA: TGTGCCAGCAGTTTCGGCGCTGCATTATGGGGAAACACCGGGGAGCTGTTTTTT. Translated, it gives CASSFGAALWGNTGELFF. This sequence joins TRBV27 and TRBJ2-2; D is unresolved. Germline values: CDR1 MNHEY, CDR2 SMNVEV (reference sequence). V dropped 3 bases and J dropped 2 bases, with 19 bases sitting between them. The CDR3 totals 18 residues.

This clone was counted between two and nine times. V usage is TRBV4-1 and J usage is TRBJ2-2, with D unresolved. The V gene lost 1 base and the J gene lost 6 bases, with 9 bases spanning the gap. The CDR3 runs 14 residues. Germline-derived CDR1 and CDR2 are MGHRA and YSYEKL. The CDR3 DNA reads as TGCGCCAGCAGCCAAGTCACACGGCCCGGGGAGCTGTTTTTT. Its protein is CASSQVTRPGELFF.

The genes are TRBV6-5 and TRBJ2-7; 8 nucleotides match TRBD1. J lost 2 bases, V lost 4 bases, and 4 bases had no gene match. CDR3 size: 14 residues. Germline CDR1 reads MNHEY; CDR2 reads SVGAGI. DNA of the CDR3: TGTGCCAGCAGTTCCGACAGGGGCCCCTACGAGCAGTACTTC. This translates into CASSSDRGPYEQYF.

J is TRBJ2-5 and V is TRBV7-2, with D hard to call. The CDR3 loop spans 13 amino acids. The V gene's germline CDR1 is SGHTA and CDR2 FQGNSA. The V and J ends lost 2 bases and 4 bases respectively, with 8 bases between them. CDR3 protein: CASSLNPRETQYF. The CDR3 nucleotides read TGTGCCAGCAGCTTAAACCCGCGAGAGACCCAGTACTTC.

The chain combines TRBV12-5 with TRBJ2-1; TRBD2 matches 15 bases. The CDR3 spans 20 residues. CDR1 is LGHNT, CDR2 FRNRAP, per germline. The junction had 12 bases not matched to a gene; V was cut back by 4 bases and J by 2 bases. CDR3 loop: CASGYSSGLAGGMPYNEQFF. The CDR3 nucleotides read TGTGCTAGTGGTTACAGTTCGGGACTAGCGGGAGGAATGCCCTACAATGAGCAGTTCTTC.

This rearrangement joins TRBV28 to TRBJ2-2, with 8 bases lining up with TRBD1. This CDR3 has 15 amino acids. The V segment lost 6 bases and the J segment 5 bases; nucleotides outside the gene matches: 8. Germline V CDR1 and CDR2: MDHEN, SYDVKM. CDR3 region: CASSLDQGATGELFF. The DNA of the CDR3 is TGTGCCAGCAGCTTGGACCAGGGGGCTACCGGGGAGCTGTTTTTT.

The chain uses TRBV30 and TRBJ2-1; no reliable D call. The CDR3 consists of 13 residues. Trimming removed 0 bases at V and 3 bases at J, with 6 bases between. Germline V gene lookup returns CDR1 GTSNPN and CDR2 SVGIG (reference sequence). The CDR3 coding sequence is TGTGCCTGGAGTGTCCAAGACTACAATGAGCAGTTCTTC. Its translation is CAWSVQDYNEQFF. The whole variable domain, remainder taken from reference TRBV30 and TRBJ2-1, is SQTIHQWPATLVQPVGSPLSLECTVEGTSNPNLYWYRQAAGRGLQLLFYSVGIGQISSEVPQNLSASRPQDRQFILSSKKLLLSDSGFYLCAWSVQDYNEQFFGPGTRLTVL.

The chain couples TRBV9 to TRBJ2-7, with 8 bases that match TRBD1. From germline, CDR1 is SGDLS and CDR2 YYNGEE. V lost 4 bases and J lost 3; bases outside the gene matches: 6. The CDR3 extends over 14 amino acids. CDR3 nucleotide sequence: TGTGCCAGCAGCTACCAGGGGGCTGACTACGAGCAGTACTTC. Translation: CASSYQGADYEQYF.

This clone was observed a few times. The J gene is TRBJ2-2, the V gene TRBV7-2, with a weak D call TRBD2 (6 bases). Trimming removed 4 bases at V and 4 bases at J, with 13 bases between. CDR3 length: 15 amino acids. Germline V lookup: CDR1 SGHTA, CDR2 FQGNSA. CDR3 sequence: CASSSAGWTTGELFF. CDR3 DNA sequence: TGTGCCAGCAGCTCGGCGGGATGGACCACCGGGGAGCTGTTTTTT.

CDR3 nucleotides: TGTGCCAGCAGCTTTGGACAGGGCAAGGAGACCCAGTACTTC. It is translated as CASSFGQGKETQYF. The chain recombines TRBV7-9 with TRBJ2-5; TRBD1 aligns across 8 bases. With V trimmed by 3 bases and J by 5 bases, 5 bases remained unmatched. The V gene's germline CDR1 is SEHNR and CDR2 FQNEAQ (reference sequence). CDR3 length: 14 residues.

This chain links TRBV28 with TRBJ1-5; no clear D. Germline-derived CDR1 and CDR2 are MDHEN and SYDVKM. V lost 5 bases and J 9 bases, leaving 8 bases between the germline ends. The CDR3 sequence is 11 residues long. The CDR3 region is CASSGPWPQHF. Here the CDR3 DNA reads TGTGCCAGCAGTGGGCCTTGGCCCCAGCATTTT. Looking up the rest from reference TRBV28 and TRBJ1-5 gives the full variable domain: DVKVTQSSRYLVKRTGEKVFLECVQDMDHENMFWYRQDPGLGLRLIYFSYDVKMKEKGDIPEGYSVSREKKERFSLILESASTNQTSMYLCASSGPWPQHFGDGTRLSIL.

This sequence joins TRBV2 and TRBJ2-2; D is undetermined. This CDR3 is built from 15 residues. V lost 7 bases and J lost 0, with 12 bases in between. Germline V gene sequence: CDR1 SNHLY, CDR2 FYNNEI. Here the CDR3 reads CASTRGIANTGELFF. CDR3 nucleotide sequence: TGTGCCAGCACCCGTGGGATCGCGAACACCGGGGAGCTGTTTTTT.

The chain links TRBV6-5 to TRBJ2-2; tentatively, D is TRBD2 (5 bases). The germline gives CDR1 MNHEY, CDR2 SVGAGI. This CDR3 is 15 amino acids long. The V end lost 0 bases, the J end lost 4 bases, and 9 bases lay between the germline ends. CDR3 sequence reads: CASSYSLEPTGELFF. Written as DNA, the CDR3 is TGTGCCAGCAGTTACTCACTAGAACCCACCGGGGAGCTGTTTTTT.

The V call is TRBV6-5, the J call TRBJ2-7, with D perhaps matching TRBD2 (6 bases). This CDR3 contains 14 residues. Looked up from germline, CDR1 is MNHEY and CDR2 is SVGAGI. Between the trimmed V and J ends, which lost 6 bases and 3 bases, there was a span of 15 bases. This chain's CDR3 is CASRPGLANYEQYF. CDR3 nucleotides: TGTGCCAGCAGGCCGGGACTGGCCAACTACGAGCAGTACTTC.

The chain carries TRBV10-2 and TRBJ2-1, with D possibly being TRBD1 (6 bases). Trimming took off 7 bases at V and 8 bases at J, with 15 bases between the two ends. Germline CDR1 reads WSHSY; CDR2 reads SAAADI. CDR3 length: 13 amino acids. Here the CDR3 reads CASMSLQGHEQFF. CDR3 DNA sequence: TGCGCCAGCATGTCCCTACAGGGCCATGAGCAGTTCTTC.

This chain joins TRBV4-3 and TRBJ2-2; D gene unclear. The germline V gene encodes CDR1 LGHNA and CDR2 YSLEER. The CDR3 runs to 15 residues. V was cut by 1 base and J by 6 bases, with 12 bases left in between. The CDR3 nucleotides read TGCGCCAGCAGCCAAGTCTTGAAGGATCCCGGGGAGCTGTTTTTT. This gives the protein CASSQVLKDPGELFF.

The chain couples TRBV7-9 to TRBJ2-1; no definite D call. This CDR3 region has 11 residues. The V and J ends lost 4 bases and 10 bases respectively, with 8 bases between them. Germline lookup yields CDR1 SEHNR and CDR2 FQNEAQ (reference sequence). CDR3 coding DNA: TGTGCCAGCAGCTCTCGCGGCGAGCAGTTCTTC. Translation gives CASSSRGEQFF.

The chain has TRBV7-3 and TRBJ2-2; possibly TRBD2 for D (5 bases). Trimming removed 5 bases at V and 1 base at J, with 14 bases between. Germline CDR1 is SGHTA and CDR2 is FQGTGA. The CDR3 length is 16 residues. CDR3 protein: CASSQNQLGNTGELFF. CDR3 sequence (DNA): TGTGCCAGCAGCCAAAACCAACTAGGGAACACCGGGGAGCTGTTTTTT.

The chain employs TRBV9 and TRBJ2-1, with D perhaps matching TRBD1 or TRBD2 (6 bases each). Germline V lookup: CDR1 SGDLS, CDR2 YYNGEE. V lost 0 bases and J 8 bases, leaving 9 bases between the germline ends. The CDR3 sequence is 13 residues long. This CDR3 reads CASSVVGGHEQFF. CDR3 coding DNA: TGTGCCAGCAGCGTAGTGGGGGGCCATGAGCAGTTCTTC.

Points on this clone: Mismatch with germline at one junction end may stem from a read error. This sequence joins TRBV7-9 and TRBJ2-7; 7 positions match TRBD2. Germline CDR1 and CDR2: SEHNR and FQNEAQ (reference sequence). This CDR3 is 12 amino acids long. CDR3 nucleotide sequence: TGTGCCGGCAGCTTAACGGGGGGAGAGCAGTACTTC. It is translated as CAGSLTGGEQYF.

This chain links TRBV15 with TRBJ2-7, with D possibly being TRBD1 (5 bases). V lost 0 bases, J lost 1 base, and 7 bases lay in between. The germline V gene encodes CDR1 LNHNV and CDR2 YYDKDF (reference sequence). This CDR3 is built from 14 residues. CDR3 sequence: CATSRDQGSYEQYF. The CDR3, as DNA: TGTGCCACCAGCAGAGATCAGGGATCCTACGAGCAGTACTTC. The full variable domain, its missing parts supplied by reference TRBV15 and TRBJ2-7, is DAMVIQNPRYQVTQFGKPVTLSCSQTLNHNVMYWYQQKSSQAPKLLFHYYDKDFNNEADTPDNFQSRRPNTSFCFLDIRSPGLGDTAMYLCATSRDQGSYEQYFGPGTRLTVT.

This sequence joins TRBV4-3 and TRBJ2-4, with 8 bases fitting TRBD2. The junction had 3 bases not matched to a gene; V was cut back by 3 bases and J by 5 bases. The CDR3 length is 14 residues. Germline V gene data show CDR1 as LGHNA and CDR2 as YSLEER. The CDR3 coding sequence is TGCGCCAGCAGCCAGCCGGGGGGGGAAAACATTCAGTACTTC. This gives the protein CASSQPGGENIQYF.

The CDR3 coding sequence is TGCGCCAGCAGTCAATCATTTCGGGATGAGGCTACTGAAGCTTTCTTT. Translated, it gives CASSQSFRDEATEAFF. The V call is TRBV23-1, the J call TRBJ1-1; no clear D. TRBV23-1 carries the ORF label, with uncertain function. There are 16 residues in the CDR3. The V end lost 0 bases, the J end lost 5 bases, and 16 bases lay between the germline ends.

The chain couples TRBV4-2 to TRBJ2-5, with D possibly matching TRBD1 (5 bases). The CDR3 has 16 amino acids. Trimming shortened V by 2 bases and J by 1 base, and 14 bases separated the two germline ends. Germline loops: CDR1 LGHNA, CDR2 YNFKEQ. CDR3 nucleotide sequence: TGTGCCAGCAGCCAATGGTCGCCCAGGGCCCAAGAGACCCAGTACTTC. Translating gives CASSQWSPRAQETQYF.

J is TRBJ2-6 and V is TRBV2; unclear D gene. Germline V lookup: CDR1 SNHLY, CDR2 FYNNEI. The CDR3 is 13 amino acids. Trimming removed 10 bases at V and 1 base at J, with 8 bases between. CDR3 sequence: CAKKASGANVLTF. The CDR3 DNA reads TGTGCCAAAAAAGCATCTGGGGCCAACGTCCTGACTTTC.

The chain joins TRBV7-2 to TRBJ1-2; no clear D. The CDR3 has 15 amino acids. Trimming shortened V by 1 base and J by 2 bases, and 11 bases separated the two germline ends. CDR1 is SGHTA and CDR2 is FQGNSA in the germline V gene. CDR3 nucleotide sequence: TGTGCCAGCAGCTTAGGGGCAGGTCCCAACTATGGCTACACCTTC. This translates into CASSLGAGPNYGYTF.

The V call is TRBV11-2, the J call TRBJ2-4; 13 nucleotides align to TRBD2. The CDR3 sequence is 19 residues long. V shed 2 bases and J 1 base; nucleotides not matched to a gene: 8. The V gene's germline CDR1 is SGHAT and CDR2 FQNNGV. As DNA, the CDR3 is TGTGCCAGCAGCTTATCAGGACTAGCGGGAGAGTCGGCCAAAAACATTCAGTACTTC. This codes for CASSLSGLAGESAKNIQYF.

The rearrangement joins TRBV5-1 to TRBJ2-5, with no clear D. The V gene's germline CDR1 is SGHRS and CDR2 YFSETQ. The CDR3 has 13 amino acids. Trimming cost V 3 bases and J 1 base, with 7 bases left between them. The CDR3, as DNA: TGCGCCAGCAGCTGGAGCATCCAAGAGACCCAGTACTTC. It encodes CASSWSIQETQYF.

This chain uses TRBV14 with TRBJ2-1; D is unresolved. The CDR3 spans 12 residues. Trimming stripped 6 bases from V and 7 bases from J, with 10 bases between. Germline CDR1 reads SGHDN; CDR2 reads FVKESK. This chain's CDR3 is CASSYGGNEQFF. The DNA for the CDR3 is TGTGCCAGCAGTTACGGTGGGAATGAGCAGTTCTTC. The variable domain in full, with the rest retrieved from reference TRBV14 and TRBJ2-1, is EAGVTQFPSHSVIEKGQTVTLRCDPISGHDNLYWYRRVMGKEIKFLLHFVKESKQDESGMPNNRFLAERTGGTYSTLKVQPAELEDSGVYFCASSYGGNEQFFGPGTRLTVL.